The source of this T cell receptor beta chain is a study of T-cell reconstitution after alpha-beta-depleted transplantation in children. Study-level findings and limits: Once a year had passed after transplant, T-cell counts and diversity came mostly from newly produced T cells.

This clonotype was seen many times. Its target is unknown. The CDR3 runs to 16 residues. CDR1 and CDR2 from the germline V gene are MDHEN and SYDVKM. Trimming pared 5 bases from V and 1 base from J, leaving 16 bases between. For TCRbeta, the library was prepared with unique molecular identifiers. Via MiXCR, TCRdb re-called the PCR reads, giving one row per CDR3 protein. The profile shows hundreds of thousands of distinct CDR3 sequences, 10% to 15% of them singletons. The sequence was collected from a male patient between 10 and 17 years old who had a stem cell transplant for acute myeloid leukemia, so the T cells may come from the graft donor. The chain is built from TRBV28 and TRBJ2-3; either TRBD1 or TRBD2 may fit D (6 bases each). The input for sequencing was PBMCs, mostly from graft donor cells, taken 360 days after TCRalphabeta/CD19-depleted stem cell transplant. The chain's CDR3 is CASSPHLGGRTDTQYF. The CDR3 nucleotides read TGTGCCAGCAGTCCTCACCTTGGGGGGCGCACAGATACGCAGTATTTT. The full variable domain, rest sourced from reference TRBV28 and TRBJ2-3, is DVKVTQSSRYLVKRTGEKVFLECVQDMDHENMFWYRQDPGLGLRLIYFSYDVKMKEKGDIPEGYSVSREKKERFSLILESASTNQTSMYLCASSPHLGGRTDTQYFGPGTRLTVL.